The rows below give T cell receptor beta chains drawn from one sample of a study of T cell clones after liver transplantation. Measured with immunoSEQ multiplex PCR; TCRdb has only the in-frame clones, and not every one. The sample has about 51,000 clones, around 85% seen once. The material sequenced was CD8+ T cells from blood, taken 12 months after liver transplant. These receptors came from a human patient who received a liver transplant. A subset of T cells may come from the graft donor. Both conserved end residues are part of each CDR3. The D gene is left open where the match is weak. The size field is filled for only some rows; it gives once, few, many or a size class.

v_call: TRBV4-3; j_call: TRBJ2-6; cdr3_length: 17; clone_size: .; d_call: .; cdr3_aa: CASSQDATGTGANVLTF; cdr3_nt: TGCGCCAGCAGCCAAGATGCAACAGGGACTGGGGCCAACGTCCTGACTTTC
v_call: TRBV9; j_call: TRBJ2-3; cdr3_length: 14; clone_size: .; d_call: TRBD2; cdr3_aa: CASGTSGNLDTQYF; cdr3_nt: TGTGCCAGCGGGACTAGCGGGAATCTAGATACGCAGTATTTT
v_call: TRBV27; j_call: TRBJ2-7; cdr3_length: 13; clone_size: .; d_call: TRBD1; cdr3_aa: CASRPTGPNEQYF; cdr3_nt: TGTGCCAGCAGACCGACAGGGCCAAACGAGCAGTACTTC
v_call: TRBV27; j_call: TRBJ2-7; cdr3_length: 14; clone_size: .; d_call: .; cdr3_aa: CASGAGGAGYEQYF; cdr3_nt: TGTGCCAGTGGCGCTGGCGGGGCTGGCTACGAGCAGTACTTC
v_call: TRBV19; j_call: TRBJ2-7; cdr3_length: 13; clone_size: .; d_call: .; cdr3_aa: CASSLTGYYEQYF; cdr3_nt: TGTGCCAGTAGTCTGACTGGGTATTACGAGCAGTACTTC
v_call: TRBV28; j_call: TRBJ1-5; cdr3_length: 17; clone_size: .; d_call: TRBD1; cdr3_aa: CASRLGGTVLGNQPQHF; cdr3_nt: TGTGCCAGCAGACTCGGCGGGACAGTTCTTGGCAATCAGCCCCAGCATTTT
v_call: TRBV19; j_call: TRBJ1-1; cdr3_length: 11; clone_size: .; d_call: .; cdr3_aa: CASSTWTEAFF; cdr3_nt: TGTGCCAGTAGTACCTGGACTGAAGCTTTCTTT
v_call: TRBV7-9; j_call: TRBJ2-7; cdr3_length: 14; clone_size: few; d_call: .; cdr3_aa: CASSPTDRTYEQYF; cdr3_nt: TGTGCCAGCAGCCCAACTGACAGAACTTACGAGCAGTACTTC
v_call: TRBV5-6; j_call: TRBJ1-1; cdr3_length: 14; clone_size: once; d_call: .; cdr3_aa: CASSLGDSNTEAFF; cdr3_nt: TGTGCCAGCAGCTTAGGTGACAGCAACACTGAAGCTTTCTTT
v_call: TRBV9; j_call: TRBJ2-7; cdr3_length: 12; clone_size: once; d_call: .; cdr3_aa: CASSAIGNEQYF; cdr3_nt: TGTGCCAGCAGCGCGATCGGAAACGAGCAGTACTTC
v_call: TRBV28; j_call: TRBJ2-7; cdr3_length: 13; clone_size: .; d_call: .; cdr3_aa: CASSLGGSYEQYF; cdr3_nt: TGTGCCAGCAGTTTAGGGGGCTCCTACGAGCAGTACTTC
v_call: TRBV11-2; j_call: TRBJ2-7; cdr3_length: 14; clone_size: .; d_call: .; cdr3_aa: CASSLVLSSYEQYF; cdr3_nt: TGTGCCAGCAGCTTAGTGTTATCTTCCTACGAGCAGTACTTC
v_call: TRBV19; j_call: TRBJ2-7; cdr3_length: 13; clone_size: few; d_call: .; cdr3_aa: CASSIQGFYEQYF; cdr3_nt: TGTGCCAGTAGTATCCAAGGGTTCTACGAGCAGTACTTC
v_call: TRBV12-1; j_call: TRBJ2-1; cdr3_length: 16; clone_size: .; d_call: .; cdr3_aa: CASSLGGTSGSSEQFF; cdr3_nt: TGTGCCAGCAGCTTGGGGGGGACTAGCGGGAGTAGTGAGCAGTTCTTC
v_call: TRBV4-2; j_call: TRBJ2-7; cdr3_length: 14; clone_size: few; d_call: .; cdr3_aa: CASSQEGTRGEQYF; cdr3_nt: TGTGCCAGCAGCCAAGAAGGGACCAGGGGCGAGCAGTACTTC
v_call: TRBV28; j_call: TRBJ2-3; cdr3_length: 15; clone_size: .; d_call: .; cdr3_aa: CASSFGAGRTDTQYF; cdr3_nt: TGTGCCAGCAGTTTTGGGGCAGGGAGGACAGATACGCAGTATTTT
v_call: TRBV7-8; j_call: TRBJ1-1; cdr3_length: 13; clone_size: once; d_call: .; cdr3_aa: CASSARLNPEAFF; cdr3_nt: TGTGCCAGCAGCGCCCGACTAAACCCGGAAGCTTTCTTT
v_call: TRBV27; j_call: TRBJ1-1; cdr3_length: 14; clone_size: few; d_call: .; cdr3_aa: CASSYVGGNTEAFF; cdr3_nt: TGTGCCAGCAGTTACGTAGGGGGGAACACTGAAGCTTTCTTT
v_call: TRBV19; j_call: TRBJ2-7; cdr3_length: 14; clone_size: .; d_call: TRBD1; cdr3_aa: CASSIVQGAYEQYF; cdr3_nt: TGTGCCAGTAGTATAGTACAGGGGGCCTACGAGCAGTACTTC
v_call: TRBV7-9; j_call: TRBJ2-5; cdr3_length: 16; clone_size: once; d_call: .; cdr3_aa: CASSSSFTGAQETQYF; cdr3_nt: TGTGCCAGCAGCTCGTCCTTTACGGGGGCCCAAGAGACCCAGTACTTC